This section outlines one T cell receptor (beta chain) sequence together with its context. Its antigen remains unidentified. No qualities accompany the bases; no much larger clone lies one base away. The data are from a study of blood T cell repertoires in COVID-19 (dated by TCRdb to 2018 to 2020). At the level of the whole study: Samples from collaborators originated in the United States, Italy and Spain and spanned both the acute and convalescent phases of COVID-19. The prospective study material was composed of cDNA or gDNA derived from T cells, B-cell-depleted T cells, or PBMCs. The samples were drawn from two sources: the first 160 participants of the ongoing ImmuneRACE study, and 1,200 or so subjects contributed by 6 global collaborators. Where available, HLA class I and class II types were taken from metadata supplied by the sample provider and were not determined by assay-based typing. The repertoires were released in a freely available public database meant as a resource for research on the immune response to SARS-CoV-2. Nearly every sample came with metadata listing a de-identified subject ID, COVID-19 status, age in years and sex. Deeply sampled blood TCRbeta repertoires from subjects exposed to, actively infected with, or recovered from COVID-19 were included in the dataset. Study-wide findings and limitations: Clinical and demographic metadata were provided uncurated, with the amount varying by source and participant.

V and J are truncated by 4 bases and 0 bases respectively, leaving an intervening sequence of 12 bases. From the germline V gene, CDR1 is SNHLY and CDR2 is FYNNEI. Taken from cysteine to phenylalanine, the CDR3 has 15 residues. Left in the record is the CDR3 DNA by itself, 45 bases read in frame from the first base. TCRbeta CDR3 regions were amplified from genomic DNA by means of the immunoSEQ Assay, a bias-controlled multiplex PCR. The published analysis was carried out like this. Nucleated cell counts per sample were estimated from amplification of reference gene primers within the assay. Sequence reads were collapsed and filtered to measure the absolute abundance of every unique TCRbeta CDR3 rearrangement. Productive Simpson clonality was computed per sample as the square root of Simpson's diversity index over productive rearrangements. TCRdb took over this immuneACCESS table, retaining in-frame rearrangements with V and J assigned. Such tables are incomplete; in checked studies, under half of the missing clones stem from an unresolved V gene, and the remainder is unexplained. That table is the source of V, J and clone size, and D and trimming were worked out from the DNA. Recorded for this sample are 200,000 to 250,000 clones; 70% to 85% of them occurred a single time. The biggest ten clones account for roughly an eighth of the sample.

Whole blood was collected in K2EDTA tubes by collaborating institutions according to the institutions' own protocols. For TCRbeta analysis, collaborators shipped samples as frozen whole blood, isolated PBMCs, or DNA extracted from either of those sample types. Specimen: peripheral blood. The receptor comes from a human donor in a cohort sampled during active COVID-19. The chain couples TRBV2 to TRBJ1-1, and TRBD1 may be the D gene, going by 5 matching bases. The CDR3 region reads CASSGPDSLNTEAFF. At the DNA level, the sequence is TGTGCCAGCAGTGGACCCGACAGCTTGAACACTGAAGCTTTCTTT.